These T cell receptor beta chains were read from a single sample in a study of response to subunit inactivated influenza vaccine. TCRdb itself ran the RT-PCR reads through MiXCR, one entry per CDR3 protein. There are roughly 500,000 distinct CDR3 sequences in the sample; around 21% occur only once, and approximately 3% lies in the top ten. This sample was shared with a second study, whose subject was T cells expressing NK-cell markers.

The sequenced sample was CD4+ T cells sorted from PBMCs, obtained roughly 13 days after vaccination. These receptors came from a man aged 50-60 years who received an inactivated influenza vaccine. CDR3s include the opening cysteine and the closing phenylalanine or tryptophan. Fields, in order: V gene, J gene, D gene, clone size, CDR3 protein, CDR3 DNA. The D gene is left open where the match is weak. The size entry is marked missing in some rows and otherwise reads once, few, many or a size class.

TRBV2,TRBJ1-3,TRBD1,few,CASSVQGANTIYF,TGTGCCAGCAGCGTTCAGGGGGCTAACACCATATATTTT
TRBV7-2,TRBJ2-7,.,once,CASSLDSTPLEQYF,TGTGCCAGCAGCTTAGATAGCACCCCCCTGGAGCAGTACTTC
TRBV29-1,TRBJ1-1,.,.,CSHLKQQGGNTEAFF,TGCAGCCATCTAAAACAACAGGGCGGGAACACTGAAGCTTTCTTT
TRBV2,TRBJ1-3,.,.,CASWGNPRNTIYF,TGTGCCAGCTGGGGGAACCCCAGAAACACCATATATTTT
TRBV7-2,TRBJ2-1,TRBD2,.,CASSLKRGGRNEQFF,TGTGCCAGCAGCTTAAAGCGGGGGGGCCGTAATGAGCAGTTCTTC
TRBV7-2,TRBJ1-1,.,.,CASSRAKGTEAFF,TGTGCCAGCAGCCGGGCGAAGGGGACTGAAGCTTTCTTT
TRBV9,TRBJ1-4,TRBD1,few,CASSARTGQGSEKLFF,TGTGCCAGCAGCGCGCGGACGGGACAGGGGTCTGAAAAACTGTTTTTT
TRBV19,TRBJ1-1,.,.,CASSAYALNEAFF,TGTGCCAGTAGTGCATATGCCCTCAATGAAGCTTTCTTT
TRBV9,TRBJ2-1,TRBD1,.,CASRPGTGGNEQFF,TGTGCCAGCCGACCCGGGACAGGGGGCAATGAGCAGTTCTTC
TRBV18,TRBJ1-2,.,few,CASSPPTGGYTF,TGTGCCAGCTCACCACCGACGGGTGGCTACACCTTC
TRBV5-1,TRBJ2-3,.,.,CASSLETDFTDTQYF,TGCGCCAGCAGCTTGGAAACTGACTTTACAGATACGCAGTATTTT
TRBV7-3,TRBJ2-7,TRBD1,once,CASSQTGQHEQYF,TGTGCCAGCAGCCAGACAGGGCAACACGAGCAGTACTTC
TRBV20-1,TRBJ2-1,.,few,CSARDISDSYNEQFF,TGCAGTGCTAGAGATATTAGCGACTCCTACAATGAGCAGTTCTTC
TRBV12-3/TRBV12-4,TRBJ2-1,TRBD2,few,CASSFGPVGGRIPYNEQFF,TGTGCCAGCAGTTTCGGGCCTGTCGGCGGGAGGATACCCTACAATGAGCAGTTCTTC
TRBV7-2,TRBJ2-7,TRBD2,.,CASSLALTGTNEQYF,TGTGCCAGCAGCTTAGCTCTTACCGGGACTAACGAGCAGTACTTC
TRBV7-2,TRBJ1-6,.,few,CASSSQGFSSPLHF,TGTGCCAGCAGCTCGCAGGGATTTAGCTCACCCCTCCACTTT
TRBV29-1,TRBJ1-2,.,few,CSARQLAYGYTF,TGCAGCGCCAGACAGTTAGCCTATGGCTACACCTTC
TRBV6-5,TRBJ2-7,.,once,CASSYTREGDEQYF,TGTGCCAGCAGTTACACGCGTGAGGGGGACGAGCAGTACTTC
TRBV5-8,TRBJ1-1,.,.,CASSPLSEAFF,TGTGCCAGCAGCCCACTGAGTGAAGCTTTCTTT
TRBV11-3,TRBJ2-7,TRBD1,.,CASSLDPDRAPYEQYF,TGTGCCAGCAGCTTAGATCCGGACAGGGCCCCCTACGAGCAGTACTTC
TRBV7-7,TRBJ2-5,.,many,CASSMDRQETQYF,TGTGCTAGCAGCATGGACAGACAAGAGACCCAGTACTTC
TRBV4-2,TRBJ2-7,TRBD1,many,CASSQGQGDYEQYF,TGTGCCAGCAGCCAAGGACAGGGGGACTACGAGCAGTACTTC
TRBV29-1,TRBJ1-1,.,.,CSAVIIGGLGATEAFF,TGCAGCGCCGTAATTATTGGGGGGCTGGGTGCCACTGAAGCTTTCTTT
TRBV7-2,TRBJ2-5,.,.,CASSLIWAARETQYF,TGTGCCAGCAGCTTAATCTGGGCAGCCAGGGAGACCCAGTACTTC
TRBV6-5,TRBJ1-3,.,many,CASSYGSPGNTIYF,TGTGCCAGCAGTTACGGGTCGCCTGGAAACACCATATATTTT
TRBV6-2/TRBV6-3,TRBJ2-7,.,few,CASNRDSTYEQYF,TGTGCCTCTAACCGGGACTCTACCTACGAGCAGTACTTC
TRBV29-1,TRBJ2-5,.,few,CSVEGHRGYQETQYF,TGCAGCGTTGAGGGACACCGAGGGTACCAAGAGACCCAGTACTTC
TRBV12-3/TRBV12-4,TRBJ2-3,.,many,CASSLSGGPDTQYF,TGTGCCAGCAGTTTATCCGGGGGGCCAGATACGCAGTATTTT
TRBV11-1,TRBJ2-7,.,.,CASSPGEGSYEQYF,TGTGCCAGCAGCCCAGGTGAAGGGTCCTACGAGCAGTACTTC
TRBV20-1,TRBJ2-3,TRBD1,.,CSAKWGQGTDTQYF,TGCAGTGCTAAATGGGGACAGGGCACAGATACGCAGTATTTT
TRBV10-3,TRBJ2-1,.,.,CAISGRAYNEQFF,TGTGCCATCAGCGGACGTGCGTACAATGAGCAGTTCTTC
TRBV2,TRBJ2-1,TRBD2,.,CTICLGASGFNYNEQFF,TGTACCATCTGTCTCGGGGCTAGCGGGTTCAACTACAATGAGCAGTTCTTC
TRBV28,TRBJ2-6,.,.,CASRTTSRSGANVLTF,TGTGCCAGCAGGACTACTAGTAGATCTGGGGCCAACGTCCTGACTTTC
TRBV9,TRBJ2-7,TRBD1,few,CASSVGTGSEQYF,TGTGCCAGCAGCGTAGGGACAGGGTCCGAGCAGTACTTC
TRBV9,TRBJ2-3,.,few,CASSVVGTSTDTQYF,TGTGCCAGCAGCGTAGTTGGGACTAGCACAGATACGCAGTATTTT
TRBV7-2,TRBJ1-4,.,few,CASSLSPNLAEKLFF,TGTGCCAGCAGCTTATCTCCGAATCTGGCTGAAAAACTGTTTTTT
TRBV9,TRBJ2-3,.,few,CASSATPRAGEDTQYF,TGTGCCAGCAGCGCTACTCCGAGGGCAGGGGAGGATACGCAGTATTTT
TRBV29-1,TRBJ2-7,.,few,CSVVAGFDEQYF,TGCAGCGTTGTGGCAGGGTTTGACGAGCAGTACTTC
TRBV12-3/TRBV12-4,TRBJ2-2,.,.,CASSLNLAGELFF,TGTGCCAGCAGTTTAAACCTGGCCGGGGAGCTGTTTTTT
TRBV29-1,TRBJ1-5,.,.,CSVLFSSNQPQHF,TGCAGCGTCTTATTTAGTAGCAATCAGCCCCAGCATTTT
TRBV20-1,TRBJ2-6,.,.,CSALGVSGANVLTF,TGCAGTGCGCTCGGGGTCTCTGGGGCCAACGTCCTGACTTTC
TRBV7-2,TRBJ2-1,TRBD2,few,CASRGLAGENEQFF,TGTGCCAGCAGAGGACTAGCGGGAGAAAATGAGCAGTTCTTC
TRBV12-3/TRBV12-4,TRBJ2-1,.,.,CASSPTNEQFF,TGTGCCAGCAGTCCAACCAATGAGCAGTTCTTC
TRBV5-1,TRBJ2-3,.,few,CASSLWSESRATQYF,TGCGCCAGCAGCTTGTGGTCGGAATCTCGTGCTACGCAGTATTTT
TRBV28,TRBJ2-2,.,.,CASKAALRTGELFF,TGTGCCAGCAAGGCAGCTCTGAGAACCGGGGAGCTGTTTTTT